This T cell receptor (beta chain) was recovered during a study of neoadjuvant anti-PD-1 for oral cavity cancer. Using immunoSEQ multiplex PCR, the repertoire was profiled, and TCRdb retains in-frame clones only, with some absent. The table lists thousands of clones, about three quarters of them singletons. Indicated time point: after neoadjuvant nivolumab, at surgical resection. Patients had HPV-negative, locally advanced oral cavity squamous cell carcinoma. This clone was picked up one time. The sequencing here drew on PBMCs, taken after nivolumab (anti-PD-1) treatment. This sequence was found in a person between 40 and 80 years old with oral cavity squamous cell carcinoma.

The CDR3 region is CASSFSRWGENYGYTF. The CDR3, as DNA: TGTGCCAGCAGCTTTTCTAGATGGGGGGAAAACTATGGCTACACCTTC. The chain has TRBV7-9 and TRBJ1-2, with D maybe TRBD1 (5 bases). There are 16 residues in the CDR3. Germline assignment: CDR1 SEHNR and CDR2 FQNEAQ (reference sequence). V lost 3 bases, J lost 2 bases, and 16 bases lay in between.